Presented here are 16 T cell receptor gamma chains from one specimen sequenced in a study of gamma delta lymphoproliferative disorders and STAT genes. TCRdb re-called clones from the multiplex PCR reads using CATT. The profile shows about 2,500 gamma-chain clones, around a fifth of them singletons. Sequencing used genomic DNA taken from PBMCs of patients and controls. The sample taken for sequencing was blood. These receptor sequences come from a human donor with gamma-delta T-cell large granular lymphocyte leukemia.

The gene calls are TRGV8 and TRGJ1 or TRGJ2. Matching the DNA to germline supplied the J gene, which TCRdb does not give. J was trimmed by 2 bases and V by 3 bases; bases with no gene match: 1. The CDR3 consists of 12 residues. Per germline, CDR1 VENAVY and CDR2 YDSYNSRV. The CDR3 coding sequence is TGTGCCACCTGGGATGATTATTATAAGAAACTCTTT. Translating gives CATWDDYYKKLF.

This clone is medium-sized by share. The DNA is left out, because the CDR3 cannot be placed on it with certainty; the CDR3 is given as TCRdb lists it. CDR3 protein: CTTVPAGLGRISSDWIKTF. The J gene went uncalled, whereas the V gene is TRGV11. TRGV11 is treated as an ORF (open reading frame) with a function not yet certain. With termini counted, the CDR3 has 19 amino acids.

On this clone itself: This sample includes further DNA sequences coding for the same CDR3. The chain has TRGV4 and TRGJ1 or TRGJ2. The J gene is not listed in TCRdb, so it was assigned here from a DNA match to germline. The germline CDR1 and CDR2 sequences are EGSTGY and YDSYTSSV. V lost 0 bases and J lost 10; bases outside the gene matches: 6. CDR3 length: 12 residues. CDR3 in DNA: TGTGCCACCTGGGATGGGCCAGGAAAGAAACTCTTT. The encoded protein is CATWDGPGKKLF.

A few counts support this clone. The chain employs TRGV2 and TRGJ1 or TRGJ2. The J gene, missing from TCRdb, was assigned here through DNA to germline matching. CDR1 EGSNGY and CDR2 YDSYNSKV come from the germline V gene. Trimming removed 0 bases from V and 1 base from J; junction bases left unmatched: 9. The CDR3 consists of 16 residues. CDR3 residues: CATWDGLNLNYYKKLF. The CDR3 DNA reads TGTGCCACCTGGGACGGGCTCAATCTTAATTATTATAAGAAACTCTTT.

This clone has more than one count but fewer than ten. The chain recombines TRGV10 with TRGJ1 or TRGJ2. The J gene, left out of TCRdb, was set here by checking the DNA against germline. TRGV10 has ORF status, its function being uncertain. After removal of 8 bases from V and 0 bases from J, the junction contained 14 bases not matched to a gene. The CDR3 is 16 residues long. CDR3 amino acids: CAAWAPPQGNYYKKLF. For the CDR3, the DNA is TGTGCTGCGTGGGCTCCTCCTCAGGGGAATTATTATAAGAAACTCTTT.

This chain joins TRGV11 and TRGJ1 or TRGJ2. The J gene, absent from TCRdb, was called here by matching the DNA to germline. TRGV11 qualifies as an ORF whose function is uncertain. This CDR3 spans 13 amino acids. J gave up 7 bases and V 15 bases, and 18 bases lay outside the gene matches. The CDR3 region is CARLLLSWYKKLF. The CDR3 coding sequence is TGTGCCCGTCTCCTTTTAAGTTGGTATAAGAAACTCTTT.

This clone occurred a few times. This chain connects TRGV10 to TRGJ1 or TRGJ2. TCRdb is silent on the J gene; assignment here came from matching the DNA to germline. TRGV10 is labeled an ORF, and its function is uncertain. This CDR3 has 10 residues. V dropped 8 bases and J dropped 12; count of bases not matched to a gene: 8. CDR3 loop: CAAWDWVKLF. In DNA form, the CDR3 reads TGTGCTGCGTGGGATTGGGTGAAACTCTTT.

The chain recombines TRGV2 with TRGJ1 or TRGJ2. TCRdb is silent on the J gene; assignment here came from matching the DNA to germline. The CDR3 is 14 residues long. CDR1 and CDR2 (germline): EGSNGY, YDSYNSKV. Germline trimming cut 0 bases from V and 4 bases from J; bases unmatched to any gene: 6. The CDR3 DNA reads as TGTGCCACCTGGGACGGGCGGGGGTATTATAAGAAACTCTTT. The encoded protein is CATWDGRGYYKKLF.

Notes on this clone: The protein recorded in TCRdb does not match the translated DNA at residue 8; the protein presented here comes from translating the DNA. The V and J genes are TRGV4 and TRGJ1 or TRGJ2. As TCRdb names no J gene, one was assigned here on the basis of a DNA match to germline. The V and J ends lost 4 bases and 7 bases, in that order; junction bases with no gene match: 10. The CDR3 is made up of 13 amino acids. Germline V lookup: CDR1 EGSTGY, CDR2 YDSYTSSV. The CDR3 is CATWDGRHYKKLF. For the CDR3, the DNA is TGTGCCACCTGGGACGGGCGGCACTATAAGAAACTCTTT.

The CDR3 spells CATWDETYYKKLF. Written as DNA, the CDR3 is TGTGCCACCTGGGACGAAACCTATTATAAGAAACTCTTT. The chain carries TRGV2 and TRGJ1 or TRGJ2. Assignment of the J gene here rests on matching the DNA to germline, because TCRdb gives none. CDR1 is EGSNGY, CDR2 YDSYNSKV, per germline. Trimming took 2 bases from V and 4 from J; bases not matched to a gene: 5. CDR3 length: 13 amino acids.

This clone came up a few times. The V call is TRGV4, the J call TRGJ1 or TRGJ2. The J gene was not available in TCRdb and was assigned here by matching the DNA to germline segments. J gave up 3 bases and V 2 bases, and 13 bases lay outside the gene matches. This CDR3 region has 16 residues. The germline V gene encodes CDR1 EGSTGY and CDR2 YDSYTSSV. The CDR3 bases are TGTGCCACCTGGGATGCGCGGGAGGGCCTTTATTATAAGAAACTCTTT. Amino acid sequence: CATWDAREGLYYKKLF.

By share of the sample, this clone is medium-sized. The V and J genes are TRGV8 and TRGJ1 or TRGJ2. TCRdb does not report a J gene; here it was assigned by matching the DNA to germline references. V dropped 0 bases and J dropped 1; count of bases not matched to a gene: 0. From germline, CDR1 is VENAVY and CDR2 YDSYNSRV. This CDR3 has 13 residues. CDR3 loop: CATWDRNYYKKLF. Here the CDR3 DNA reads TGTGCCACCTGGGATAGGAATTATTATAAGAAACTCTTT.

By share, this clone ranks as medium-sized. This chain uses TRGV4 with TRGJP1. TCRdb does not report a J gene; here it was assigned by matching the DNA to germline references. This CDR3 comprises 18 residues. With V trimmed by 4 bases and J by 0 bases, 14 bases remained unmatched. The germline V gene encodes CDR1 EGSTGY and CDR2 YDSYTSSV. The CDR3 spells CATWDGPPNYTTGWFKIF. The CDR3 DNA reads TGTGCCACCTGGGACGGGCCCCCTAACTATACCACTGGTTGGTTCAAGATATTT.

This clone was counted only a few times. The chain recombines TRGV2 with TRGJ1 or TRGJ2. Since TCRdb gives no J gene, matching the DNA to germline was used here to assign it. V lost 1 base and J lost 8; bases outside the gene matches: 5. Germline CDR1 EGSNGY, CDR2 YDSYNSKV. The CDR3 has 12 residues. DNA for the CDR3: TGTGCCACCTGGGACGGTGCAAATAAGAAACTCTTT. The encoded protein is CATWDGANKKLF.

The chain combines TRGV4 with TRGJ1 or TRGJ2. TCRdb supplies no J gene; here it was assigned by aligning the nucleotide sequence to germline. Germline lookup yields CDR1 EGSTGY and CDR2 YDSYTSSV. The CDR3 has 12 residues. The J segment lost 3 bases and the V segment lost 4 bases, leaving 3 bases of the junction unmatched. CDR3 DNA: TGTGCCACCTGGGACCCTTATTATAAGAAACTCTTT. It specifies CATWDPYYKKLF.

The CDR3 sequence is CATWDPRKLF. The CDR3 nucleotides read TGTGCCACCTGGGACCCGAGGAAACTCTTT. The rearrangement links TRGV3 to TRGJ1 or TRGJ2. TCRdb gives no J gene; it was assigned here by matching the DNA to germline. The germline gives CDR1 VTNTFY, CDR2 YDVSTARD (reference sequence). The CDR3 has 10 residues. The V gene end was trimmed by 3 bases and the J gene end by 12 bases; junction bases not matched to a gene: 5.